A single T cell receptor (beta chain) is shown here with its context. Its antigen remains unknown. The genomic DNA of each subset was split evenly across several immunoSEQ plates. The repertoire was sequenced with immunoSEQ multiplex PCR; TCRdb's copy has only in-frame clones and lacks some. The sample lists roughly 1,500,000 clones; 98% were seen once. Germline values: CDR1 SGDLS, CDR2 YYNGEE. The CDR3 totals 12 residues. The V and J ends lost 0 bases and 7 bases respectively, with 7 bases between them. This record belongs to a study of shared clonotypes between healthy human individuals. Looking at the study overall: The donor group consisted of a couple of women and a few men, aged 18 to 49. Per-donor plates numbered three CD4 naive, three CD4 memory, two CD8 naive and one CD8 memory. Study-wide points: A handful of donors shared 5% to 5.5% of their naive CD4 clonotypes.

The TCR comes from a man in his thirties or forties in good health. Sample: naive CD4+ T cells sorted from blood. Stated subset: CD45RA+ positively selected. The chain employs TRBV9 and TRBJ1-1; D is unclear. The CDR3 DNA reads as TGTGCCAGCAGCGTAGCGAACGGTGAAGCTTTCTTT. Amino acid sequence: CASSVANGEAFF.